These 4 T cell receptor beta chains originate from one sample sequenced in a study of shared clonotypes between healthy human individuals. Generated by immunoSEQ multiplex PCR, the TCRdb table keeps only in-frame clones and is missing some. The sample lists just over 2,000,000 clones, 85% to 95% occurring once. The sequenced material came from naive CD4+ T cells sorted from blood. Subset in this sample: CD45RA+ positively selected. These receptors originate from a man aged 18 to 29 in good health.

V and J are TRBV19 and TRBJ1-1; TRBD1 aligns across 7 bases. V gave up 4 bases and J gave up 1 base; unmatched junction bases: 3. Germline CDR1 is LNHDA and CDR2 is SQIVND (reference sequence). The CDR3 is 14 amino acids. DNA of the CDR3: TGTGCCAGTAGTAGCAGGGGGGCGAACACTGAAGCTTTCTTT. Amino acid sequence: CASSSRGANTEAFF.

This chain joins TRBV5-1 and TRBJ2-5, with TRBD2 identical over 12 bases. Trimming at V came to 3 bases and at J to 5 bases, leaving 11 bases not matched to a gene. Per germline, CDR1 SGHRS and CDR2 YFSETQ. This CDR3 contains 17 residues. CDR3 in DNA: TGCGCCAGCAGCTCAATTGCGGGGACTAGCGGGCACGAGACCCAGTACTTC. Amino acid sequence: CASSSIAGTSGHETQYF.

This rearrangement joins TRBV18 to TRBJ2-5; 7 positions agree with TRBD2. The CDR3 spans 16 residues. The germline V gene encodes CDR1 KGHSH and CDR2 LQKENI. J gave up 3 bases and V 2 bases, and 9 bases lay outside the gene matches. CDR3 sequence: CASSPDQRGRKETQYF. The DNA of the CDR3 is TGTGCCAGCTCACCAGACCAGCGGGGAAGGAAAGAGACCCAGTACTTC.

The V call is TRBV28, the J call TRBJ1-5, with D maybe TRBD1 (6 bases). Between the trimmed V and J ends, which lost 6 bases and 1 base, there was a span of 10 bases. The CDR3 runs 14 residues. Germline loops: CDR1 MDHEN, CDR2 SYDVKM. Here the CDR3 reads CASRNGQSNQPQHF. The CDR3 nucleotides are TGTGCCAGCAGAAATGGACAGAGCAATCAGCCCCAGCATTTT.